Here is one T cell receptor beta chain with its context. The data stem from a study of shared T cell receptors in the human thymus. Sequenced by immunoSEQ multiplex PCR; TCRdb stores in-frame clones only, minus some. The repertoire holds hundreds of thousands of clones, with roughly 90% as singletons. The CDR3 runs to 14 residues. Germline CDR1 SGHRS, CDR2 YFSETQ. V dropped 1 base and J dropped 8 bases, with 13 bases sitting between them. These sequences were also reported in another study, on human thymus T cells. As that study records: Having corrective surgery for congenital heart defects, healthy Finnish infants were the ones who donated. Biased V and J segment usage appeared in thymus and peripheral blood.

The gene calls are TRBV5-1 and TRBJ2-1; tentatively, D is TRBD1 (6 bases). Sequencing used thymocytes. The receptor's source is a boy less than two years old with a congenital heart defect. CDR3 protein: CASSLLGARDEQFF. The CDR3 nucleotides are TGCGCCAGCAGCTTGCTGGGGGCTAGGGATGAGCAGTTCTTC. Looking up the rest from reference TRBV5-1 and TRBJ2-1 gives the full variable domain: KAGVTQTPRYLIKTRGQQVTLSCSPISGHRSVSWYQQTPGQGLQFLFEYFSETQRNKGNFPGRFSGRQFSNSRSEMNVSTLELGDSALYLCASSLLGARDEQFFGPGTRLTVL.